This T cell receptor beta chain originates from a study of cytomegalovirus exposure and HLA in healthy donors. Amplification used 60 Vbeta primers and 13 Jbeta primers. The repertoire was sequenced with immunoSEQ multiplex PCR; TCRdb's copy has only in-frame clones and lacks some. The sample contains 150,000 to 200,000 clones, about 88% of which appear only once. This CDR3 spans 17 amino acids. V lost 2 bases and J 4 bases, leaving 18 bases between the germline ends. In germline, CDR1 is LGHNA, CDR2 YSLEER. Specimen: PBMCs. This chain joins TRBV4-3 and TRBJ2-1; maybe TRBD2 (6 bases). The source is a man between 18 and 35 years old in good health and CMV-seropositive. CDR3 protein: CASSQQSTRGLYNEQFF. The CDR3 DNA is TGCGCCAGCAGCCAACAGTCTACGCGGGGACTGTACAATGAGCAGTTCTTC.